This TCR beta chain was sequenced in a study of PD-1 blockade in classical Hodgkin lymphoma. The table came from immunoSEQ multiplex PCR; TCRdb's copy has only in-frame clones and leaves some out. In the table there are just under 40,000 clones, 75% to 85% of which are singletons. As to time point: cycle 4 day 1 (C4D1), after five to seven weeks of nivolumab. Autologous stem cell transplantation was followed by relapse in every patient, and brentuximab vedotin exposure varied. The germline CDR1 and CDR2 sequences are SGHVT and SQSDAQ. After removal of 3 bases from V and 4 bases from J, the junction contained 2 bases not matched to a gene. The CDR3 has 14 residues.

The genes are TRBV7-4 and TRBJ2-7; 11 nucleotides agree with TRBD2. The sample here was peripheral blood mononuclear cells (PBMCs), taken before the fourth cycle of nivolumab. The sequence came from a human donor with classical Hodgkin lymphoma. The DNA for the CDR3 is TGTGCCAGCAGCTTCCTAGCGGGGGGTTACGAGCAGTACTTC. Translation gives CASSFLAGGYEQYF.